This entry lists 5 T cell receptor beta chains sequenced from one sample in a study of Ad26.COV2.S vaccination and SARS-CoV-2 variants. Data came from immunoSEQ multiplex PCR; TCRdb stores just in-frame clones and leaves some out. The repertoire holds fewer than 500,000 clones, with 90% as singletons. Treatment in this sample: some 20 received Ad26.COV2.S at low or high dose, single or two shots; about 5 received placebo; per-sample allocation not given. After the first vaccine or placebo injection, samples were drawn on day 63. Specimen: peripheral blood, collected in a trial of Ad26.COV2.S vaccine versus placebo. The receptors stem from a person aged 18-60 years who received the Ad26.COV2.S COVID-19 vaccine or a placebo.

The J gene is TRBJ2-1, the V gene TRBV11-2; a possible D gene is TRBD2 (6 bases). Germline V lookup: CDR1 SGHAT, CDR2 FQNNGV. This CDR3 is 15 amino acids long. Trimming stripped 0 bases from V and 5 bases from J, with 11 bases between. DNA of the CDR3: TGTGCCAGCAGCTTAGAAGCTGGAGGGAACAATGAGCAGTTCTTC. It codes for CASSLEAGGNNEQFF.

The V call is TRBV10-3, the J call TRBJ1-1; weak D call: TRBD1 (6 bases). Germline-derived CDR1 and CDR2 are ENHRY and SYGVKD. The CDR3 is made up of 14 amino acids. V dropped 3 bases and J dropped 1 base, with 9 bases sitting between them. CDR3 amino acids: CAISDLQGNTEAFF. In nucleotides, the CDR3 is TGTGCCATCAGTGACCTACAGGGGAACACTGAAGCTTTCTTT.

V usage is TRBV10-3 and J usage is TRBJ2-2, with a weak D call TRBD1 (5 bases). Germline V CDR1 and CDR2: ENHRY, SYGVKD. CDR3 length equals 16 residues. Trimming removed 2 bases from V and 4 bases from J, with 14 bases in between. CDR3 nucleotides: TGTGCCATCAGTGAGAGGTCAGGGTTGGGCACCGGGGAGCTGTTTTTT. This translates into CAISERSGLGTGELFF.

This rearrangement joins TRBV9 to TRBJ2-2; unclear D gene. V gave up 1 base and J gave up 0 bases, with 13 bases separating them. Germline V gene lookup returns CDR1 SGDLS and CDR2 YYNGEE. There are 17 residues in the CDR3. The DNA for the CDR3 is TGTGCCAGCAGCGTACCCAGGATAATAGCGAACACCGGGGAGCTGTTTTTT. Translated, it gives CASSVPRIIANTGELFF. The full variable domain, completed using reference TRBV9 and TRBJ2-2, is DSGVTQTPKHLITATGQRVTLRCSPRSGDLSVYWYQQSLDQGLQFLIQYYNGEERAKGNILERFSAQQFPDLHSELNLSSLELGDSALYFCASSVPRIIANTGELFFGEGSRLTVL.

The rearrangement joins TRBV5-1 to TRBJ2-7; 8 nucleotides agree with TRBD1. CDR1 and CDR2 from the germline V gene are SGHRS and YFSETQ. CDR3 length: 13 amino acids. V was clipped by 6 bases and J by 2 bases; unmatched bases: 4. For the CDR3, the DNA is TGCGCCAGCAACAGGGACAGGACCTACGAGCAGTACTTC. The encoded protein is CASNRDRTYEQYF. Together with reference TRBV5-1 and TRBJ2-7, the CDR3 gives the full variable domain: KAGVTQTPRYLIKTRGQQVTLSCSPISGHRSVSWYQQTPGQGLQFLFEYFSETQRNKGNFPGRFSGRQFSNSRSEMNVSTLELGDSALYLCASNRDRTYEQYFGPGTRLTVT.